These 14 T cell receptor beta chains share one sample of origin, sequenced in a study of cytomegalovirus exposure and HLA in healthy donors. A multiplex PCR was run with 60 Vbeta primers and 13 Jbeta primers. Data came from immunoSEQ multiplex PCR; TCRdb stores just in-frame clones and leaves some out. The data contain approximately 100,000 clones, 65% to 80% of them singletons. Sample: PBMCs. These receptors all stem from a man in his forties or fifties in good health and CMV-seropositive.

The chain is built from TRBV5-1 and TRBJ2-1; weak D call: TRBD1 (5 bases). With 5 bases removed from V and 1 base from J, the gap between germline ends came to 10 bases. This CDR3 has 14 amino acids. Germline V gives CDR1 SGHRS, CDR2 YFSETQ. The CDR3 coding sequence is TGCGCCAGCAGAGAACAGGAGTCCTACAATGAGCAGTTCTTC. Translation: CASREQESYNEQFF.

J is TRBJ2-7 and V is TRBV15; D unclear. Germline CDR1 and CDR2: LNHNV and YYDKDF (reference sequence). This CDR3 spans 12 amino acids. The V and J ends lost 3 bases and 3 bases respectively, with 6 bases between them. This chain's CDR3 is CATSSENYEQYF. CDR3 nucleotide sequence: TGTGCCACCAGCAGTGAGAACTACGAGCAGTACTTC.

DNA of the CDR3: TGTGCCAGCAGCTTCGGCGGTGGTAATGAAAAACTGTTTTTT. Its translation is CASSFGGGNEKLFF. The V gene is TRBV7-2, the J gene TRBJ1-4; D is ambiguous. CDR3 length equals 14 residues. Germline V gene sequence: CDR1 SGHTA, CDR2 FQGNSA. Trimming took off 3 bases at V and 4 bases at J, with 9 bases between the two ends.

The chain has TRBV28 and TRBJ2-5; 7 nucleotides align to TRBD2. Germline-derived CDR1 and CDR2 are MDHEN and SYDVKM. This CDR3 is 13 amino acids long. V gave up 5 bases and J gave up 5 bases; unmatched junction bases: 5. CDR3 coding DNA: TGTGCCAGCAGTCCGGGGGAGGGGGAGACCCAGTACTTC. It is translated as CASSPGEGETQYF.

V usage is TRBV7-2 and J usage is TRBJ2-1; D gene ambiguous. Trimming shortened V by 5 bases and J by 5 bases, and 16 bases separated the two germline ends. This CDR3 contains 15 residues. CDR1 and CDR2 (germline): SGHTA, FQGNSA. The CDR3 DNA reads as TGTGCCAGCAGCCCCAGCGACTCGCGCCACAATGAGCAGTTCTTC. Translating gives CASSPSDSRHNEQFF.

The rearrangement uses TRBV6-4 and TRBJ2-2; 9 positions match TRBD2. The germline CDR1 and CDR2 sequences are MRHNA and SNTAGT. This CDR3 is 15 amino acids long. V trimming: 6 bases; J trimming: 7 bases; junction bases outside the gene matches: 9. In nucleotides, the CDR3 is TGTGCCAGCAGGGGACTAGCCTCCCCTGGCGGGGAGCTGTTTTTT. Protein sequence: CASRGLASPGGELFF.

V gene TRBV6-5 combines with J gene TRBJ2-2; D is uncertain. The CDR3 consists of 15 residues. Looked up from germline, CDR1 is MNHEY and CDR2 is SVGAGI. V was shortened by 4 bases and J by 5 bases, with 14 bases between the two germline ends. CDR3 protein: CASSSLSPPTGELFF. The CDR3 nucleotides read TGTGCCAGCAGTTCCCTCTCCCCCCCGACCGGGGAGCTGTTTTTT.

The chain combines TRBV2 with TRBJ1-2, with TRBD1 matching over 10 bases. Germline V lookup: CDR1 SNHLY, CDR2 FYNNEI. The CDR3 contains 15 residues. With V trimmed by 6 bases and J by 6 bases, 10 bases remained unmatched. The CDR3, as DNA: TGTGCCAGCAGAGACAGGGGGCGCGAGATGGATGGCTACACCTTC. Translated, it gives CASRDRGREMDGYTF.

In its sample, this clone was seen a few times. The gene calls are TRBV4-3 and TRBJ1-4, with TRBD1 matching 9 bases. The J segment lost 7 bases and the V segment lost 2 bases, leaving 14 bases of the junction unmatched. The CDR3 loop spans 18 amino acids. Germline V gives CDR1 LGHNA, CDR2 YSLEER. The CDR3 coding sequence is TGCGCCAGCAGCCAATCTGCGGGACAGGGATCCCTTAGTGAAAAACTGTTTTTT. Protein sequence: CASSQSAGQGSLSEKLFF.

V usage is TRBV28 and J usage is TRBJ1-5; TRBD1 matches 9 bases. This CDR3 spans 17 amino acids. Germline V gives CDR1 MDHEN, CDR2 SYDVKM. V shed 5 bases, J shed 0 bases, and the junction held 8 bases outside the gene matches. As DNA, the CDR3 is TGTGCCAGCAGTCCCCCGACAGGGGGTCCTAGCAATCAGCCCCAGCATTTT. It is translated as CASSPPTGGPSNQPQHF.

This chain joins TRBV2 and TRBJ1-4, with 11 nucleotides matching TRBD1. The CDR3 extends over 13 amino acids. The V segment lost 9 bases and the J segment 10 bases; nucleotides outside the gene matches: 7. Germline V gene lookup returns CDR1 SNHLY and CDR2 FYNNEI. CDR3 DNA sequence: TGTGCCAGGAGGGACAGGGGGGATCCAAAACTGTTTTTT. Translated, it gives CARRDRGDPKLFF.

V gene TRBV4-3 combines with J gene TRBJ1-2; maybe TRBD1 (5 bases). CDR1 LGHNA and CDR2 YSLEER come from the germline V gene. Trimming took 4 bases from V and 6 from J, leaving 24 bases between them. This CDR3 comprises 17 residues. CDR3 nucleotides: TGCGCCAGCAGCCGGACGGGACTGTCTACCGATTACAATGGCTACACCTTC. Encoded protein: CASSRTGLSTDYNGYTF.

Concerning this clone itself: At one of its ends the junction is not consistent with the germline gene, which may arise from a read error. Other nucleotide sequences in the sample specify the same CDR3. The V and J genes are TRBV28 and TRBJ1-3, with unresolved D. CDR1 is MDHEN, CDR2 SYDVKM, per germline. There are 15 residues in the CDR3. The CDR3: CASSPRGTVGNTIYF. CDR3 DNA sequence: TGTGCCAGCAGTCCGCGGGGAACGGTTGGAAATACCATATATTTT.

As to this clone: The junction shows a germline mismatch at one end, possibly a read error. The gene calls are TRBV29-1 and TRBJ2-7; tentatively, D is TRBD1 (5 bases). Germline-derived CDR1 and CDR2 are SQVTM and ANQGSEA. CDR3 length: 13 residues. This CDR3 is CSVEGHLDYEQYF. CDR3 DNA sequence: TGCAGCGTAGAAGGACACCTGGACTACGAGCAGTACTTC.